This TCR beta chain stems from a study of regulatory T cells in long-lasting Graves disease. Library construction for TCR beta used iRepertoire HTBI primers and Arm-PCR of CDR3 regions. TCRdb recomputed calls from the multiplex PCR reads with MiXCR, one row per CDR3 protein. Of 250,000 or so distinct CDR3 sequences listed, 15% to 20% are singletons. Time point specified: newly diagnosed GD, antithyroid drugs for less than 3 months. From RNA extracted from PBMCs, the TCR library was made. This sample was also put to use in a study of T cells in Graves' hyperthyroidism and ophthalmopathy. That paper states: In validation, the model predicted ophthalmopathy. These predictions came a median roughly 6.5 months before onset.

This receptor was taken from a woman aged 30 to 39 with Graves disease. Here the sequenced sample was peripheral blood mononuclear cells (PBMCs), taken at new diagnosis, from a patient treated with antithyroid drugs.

The CDR3 DNA follows: TGTGCCAGCGGGGGACAGGGGAACACAGATACGCAGTATTTT. This translates into CASGGQGNTDTQYF. The chain has TRBV2 and TRBJ2-3; 10 bases are shared with TRBD1. The germline V gene has CDR1 SNHLY and CDR2 FYNNEI. CDR3 length: 14 amino acids. V dropped 8 bases and J dropped 2; count of bases not matched to a gene: 4.